This T cell receptor (beta chain) appears in the sequencing data of a study of blood T cells in healthy people across ages. In each sample, at least 6 million PBMCs were isolated. The authors ran a second PCR of 7 to 11 cycles using a sample-barcoded 5' primer and a J-beta primer mix. A single record per CDR3 protein comes from TCRdb applying MiXCR to the 5' RACE reads. Seen here are 1.2 million to 1.5 million distinct CDR3 sequences, approximately 38% observed once, and the top ten hold approximately 7.9%. CDR3 length: 14 amino acids. Trimming removed 2 bases from V and 8 bases from J, with 12 bases in between. Germline CDR1 MNHNS, CDR2 SASEGT.

The sequence derives from a young woman in good health. Sequencing was performed on blood. This rearrangement joins TRBV6-1 to TRBJ2-2; unclear D gene. The CDR3 sequence: CASSESAVDGELFF. The CDR3 nucleotides read TGTGCCAGCAGTGAAAGTGCAGTGGATGGGGAGCTGTTTTTT.